Presented here are 24 T cell receptor beta chains from one specimen sequenced in a study of cytomegalovirus exposure and HLA in healthy donors. The PCR ran on 60 Vbeta and 13 Jbeta primers. Clones were read by immunoSEQ multiplex PCR, and TCRdb kept only the in-frame ones, dropping some. This sample's clone table lists around 53,000 clones. Sequencing was done on a sample of PBMCs. All receptors come from a man aged 18 to 29 in good health and CMV-seropositive.

The chain joins TRBV10-1 to TRBJ2-3, with 9 bases matching TRBD2. The germline V gene has CDR1 WNHNN and CDR2 SYGVQD (reference sequence). The V segment lost 4 bases and the J segment 2 bases; nucleotides outside the gene matches: 1. This CDR3 spans 14 amino acids. The CDR3 DNA sequence: TGCGCCAGCAGTGGACTAGCGGACACAGATACGCAGTATTTT. It yields the protein CASSGLADTDTQYF.

This chain links TRBV7-2 with TRBJ1-1; the D gene is possibly TRBD1 (6 bases). CDR3 length equals 15 residues. V lost 4 bases and J lost 1, with 13 bases in between. Per the germline V gene, CDR1 is SGHTA and CDR2 is FQGNSA. The CDR3 region has the DNA TGTGCCAGCAGCTGGGGGGAGGGGGAGAACACTGAAGCTTTCTTT. Its translation: CASSWGEGENTEAFF.

This sequence joins TRBV12-2 and TRBJ1-2; the table names TRBD1, a call not compared with the DNA. TRBV12-2 is shown as a pseudogene. This CDR3 contains 12 residues. The CDR3 DNA reads TGTGCAAGTCGCTCCCAGAACTATGGCTACACCTTC. Protein: CASRSQNYGYTF.

The V call is TRBV11-3, the J call TRBJ2-3; D gene uncertain. Germline values: CDR1 SGHNT, CDR2 YENEEA. Trimming shortened V by 1 base and J by 4 bases, and 6 bases separated the two germline ends. CDR3 length equals 13 residues. CDR3 in amino acids: CASSLVGPDTQYF. The CDR3 nucleotides are TGTGCCAGCAGCTTAGTTGGCCCAGATACGCAGTATTTT.

V and J are TRBV12-5 and TRBJ2-1, with 12 bases aligning to TRBD2. Germline loops: CDR1 LGHNT, CDR2 FRNRAP. V lost 4 bases and J lost 7; bases outside the gene matches: 8. The CDR3 is 16 residues long. The CDR3 protein is CASGSSSGRVGNEQFF. CDR3 in DNA: TGTGCTAGTGGTTCCTCTAGCGGGAGGGTTGGAAATGAGCAGTTCTTC.

V usage is TRBV27 and J usage is TRBJ2-3; possibly TRBD1 for D (5 bases). The V end was cut by 7 bases, the J end by 2 bases, with 19 bases between. The CDR3 loop spans 16 amino acids. From germline, CDR1 is MNHEY and CDR2 SMNVEV (reference sequence). CDR3 protein: CASKGQGWVNTDTQYF. CDR3 in DNA: TGTGCCAGCAAGGGGCAGGGTTGGGTGAACACAGATACGCAGTATTTT.

The chain has TRBV6-1 and TRBJ2-2, with D possibly matching TRBD1 (5 bases). Per the germline V gene, CDR1 is MNHNS and CDR2 is SASEGT. The CDR3 is 13 residues long. The CDR3 bases are TGTGCGGCCTTCAGGGATAACACCGGGGAGCTGTTTTTT. Its protein is CAAFRDNTGELFF.

The V and J genes are TRBV9 and TRBJ1-2; TRBD1 agrees at 8 bases. Germline V gene data show CDR1 as SGDLS and CDR2 as YYNGEE. The CDR3 covers 14 residues. The trim removed 1 base at V and 6 bases at J, leaving 5 bases unmatched. The DNA of the CDR3 is TGTGCCAGCAGCGTAAATACAGGGGGAAATGGCTACACCTTC. This encodes CASSVNTGGNGYTF.

The rearrangement uses TRBV6-5 and TRBJ1-2; 9 bases are a match to TRBD1. The V segment lost 4 bases and the J segment 7 bases; nucleotides outside the gene matches: 7. The CDR3 contains 14 residues. Germline CDR1 reads MNHEY; CDR2 reads SVGAGI. The CDR3 loop is CASSWTGARGGYTF. Here the CDR3 DNA reads TGTGCCAGCAGTTGGACAGGGGCTCGAGGTGGCTACACCTTC.

The V and J genes are TRBV6-4 and TRBJ2-1, with a possible D match to TRBD2 (5 bases). The germline V gene has CDR1 MRHNA and CDR2 SNTAGT. CDR3 length equals 13 residues. V was cut by 2 bases and J by 3 bases, with 5 bases left in between. The DNA for the CDR3 is TGTGCCAGCAGTGACCGGGACTACAATGAGCAGTTCTTC. Its protein is CASSDRDYNEQFF.

The chain combines TRBV13 with TRBJ2-7; D may be TRBD1 (6 bases). Trimming removed 4 bases at V and 1 base at J, with 14 bases between. This CDR3 region has 15 residues. CDR1 is PRHDT, CDR2 FYEKMQ, per germline (reference sequence). As DNA, the CDR3 is TGTGCCAGCAGCTCAGACAGGTCAAATTCCTACGAGCAGTACTTC. Translated, it gives CASSSDRSNSYEQYF.

The V call is TRBV30, the J call TRBJ1-1; 7 bases map to TRBD1. There are 11 residues in the CDR3. Trimming took 3 bases from V and 8 from J; bases not matched to a gene: 3. The germline gives CDR1 GTSNPN, CDR2 SVGIG (reference sequence). CDR3 DNA: TGTGCCTGGAGAGCGGACAGGGAAGCTTTCTTT. Amino acid sequence: CAWRADREAFF.

This chain uses TRBV6-1 with TRBJ1-4; D is undetermined. The CDR3 covers 14 residues. The germline V and J ends were trimmed by 7 bases and 0 bases, with 9 bases remaining between them. CDR1 is MNHNS, CDR2 SASEGT, per germline. CDR3 DNA: TGTGCCAGCAAGGACTTCGCAACTAATGAAAAACTGTTTTTT. It is translated as CASKDFATNEKLFF.

This chain joins TRBV30 and TRBJ2-7, with 11 bases aligning to TRBD2. The V gene end was trimmed by 5 bases and the J gene end by 7 bases; junction bases not matched to a gene: 4. CDR3 size: 12 residues. Germline CDR1 is GTSNPN and CDR2 is SVGIG (reference sequence). CDR3 region: CAWGLAGWEQYF. DNA for the CDR3: TGTGCCTGGGGACTAGCGGGTTGGGAGCAGTACTTC.

The chain employs TRBV30 and TRBJ2-5, with D possibly being TRBD2 (6 bases). Germline V gene lookup returns CDR1 GTSNPN and CDR2 SVGIG (reference sequence). Trimming took 0 bases from V and 4 from J, leaving 12 bases between them. This CDR3 comprises 14 residues. CDR3 sequence (DNA): TGTGCCTGGAGTGTTAGGCAGGGAGGAGAGACCCAGTACTTC. This gives the protein CAWSVRQGGETQYF.

V gene TRBV21-1 combines with J gene TRBJ2-5; the table calls TRBD2, which could not be checked here. TRBV21-1 counts as a pseudogene. The CDR3 loop spans 16 amino acids. CDR3 protein: CASSKGCWRGEETQYF. Written as DNA, the CDR3 is TGTGCCAGCAGCAAAGGTTGCTGGAGGGGCGAGGAGACCCAGTACTTC.

The chain carries TRBV7-8 and TRBJ2-3, with D possibly matching TRBD2 (5 bases). The V gene's germline CDR1 is SGHVS and CDR2 FQNEAQ. The CDR3 length is 15 residues. Trimming shortened V by 4 bases and J by 3 bases, and 14 bases separated the two germline ends. The CDR3 reads CASSSKRPGTDTQYF. CDR3 in DNA: TGTGCCAGCAGCTCAAAGCGGCCTGGAACAGATACGCAGTATTTT.

The chain couples TRBV18 to TRBJ2-7; tentative D call: TRBD1 (5 bases). The V gene lost 6 bases and the J gene lost 3 bases, with 9 bases spanning the gap. Germline V gives CDR1 KGHSH, CDR2 LQKENI. This CDR3 region has 12 residues. CDR3 sequence: CASSRTGYEQYF. As DNA, the CDR3 is TGTGCCAGCTCTCGCACAGGCTACGAGCAGTACTTC.

The J gene is TRBJ2-7, the V gene TRBV30, with a tentative D call TRBD2 (6 bases). V was cut by 1 base and J by 3 bases, with 10 bases left in between. CDR3 length: 13 residues. Germline loops: CDR1 GTSNPN, CDR2 SVGIG (reference sequence). The CDR3 loop is CAWSGSSGYEQYF. CDR3 bases: TGTGCCTGGAGTGGGAGTAGCGGCTACGAGCAGTACTTC.

This chain connects TRBV5-6 to TRBJ2-3, with 11 bases identical to TRBD2. After removal of 0 bases from V and 6 bases from J, the junction contained 6 bases not matched to a gene. The CDR3 extends over 16 amino acids. Germline V CDR1 and CDR2: SGHDT, YYEEEE. CDR3 protein: CASSLGLAGWGDTQYF. DNA for the CDR3: TGTGCCAGCAGCTTGGGACTAGCGGGATGGGGGGATACGCAGTATTTT.

The gene calls are TRBV6-5 and TRBJ1-1, with a tentative D call TRBD1 (5 bases). The CDR3 is 11 residues long. The germline V gene has CDR1 MNHEY and CDR2 SVGAGI. Between the trimmed V and J ends, which lost 6 bases and 11 bases, there was a span of 13 bases. CDR3 region: CASRQGIWAFF. CDR3 DNA: TGTGCCAGCAGGCAGGGAATTTGGGCTTTCTTT.

The gene calls are TRBV30 and TRBJ2-7; 10 nucleotides agree with TRBD2. The CDR3 is 12 amino acids. Germline-derived CDR1 and CDR2 are GTSNPN and SVGIG (reference sequence). V lost 4 bases to trimming and J lost 6 bases; unmatched junction nucleotides: 3. The CDR3 spells CAWTSGRAEQYF. CDR3 DNA sequence: TGTGCCTGGACCAGCGGGAGGGCCGAGCAGTACTTC.

This chain joins TRBV7-2 and TRBJ2-7; 8 bases fit TRBD2. Germline-derived CDR1 and CDR2 are SGHTA and FQGNSA. V shed 7 bases and J 8 bases; nucleotides not matched to a gene: 10. The CDR3 contains 13 residues. CDR3 bases: TGTGCCAGCACCCCAGAGCGGGAGTCTAAGCAGTACTTC. This gives the protein CASTPERESKQYF.

CDR3 amino acids: CASSVKTGMNTGELFF. The CDR3 DNA reads TGTGCCAGCAGCGTAAAGACAGGGATGAACACCGGGGAGCTGTTTTTT. The chain joins TRBV9 to TRBJ2-2, with 7 bases lining up with TRBD1. This CDR3 has 16 amino acids. In germline, CDR1 is SGDLS, CDR2 YYNGEE. V gave up 1 base and J gave up 1 base; unmatched junction bases: 4.